This TCR beta chain was identified during a study of human T cells and chemical hapten exposure. About the study: Patches that contained 0.01% DPC were applied to the upper back and read at 6 days. Diagnoses of alopecia areata, totalis or universalis occurred in mostly female patients. Minor volume differences among pooled libraries chiefly drove per-sample TCR yield variation.

Indicated time point: patch test 2, 6 weeks after DPC sensitization. Treatment defined: therapeutic diphenylcyclopropenone sensitization with weekly scalp DPC. The germline CDR1 and CDR2 sequences are SEHNR and FQNEAQ (reference sequence). The CDR3 spans 16 residues. With 4 bases removed from V and 2 bases from J, the gap between germline ends came to 15 bases. The library tagged each cDNA molecule with unique molecular identifiers. TCRdb recomputed calls from the RACE reads with MiXCR, one row per CDR3 protein. The data contain 65,000 to 95,000 distinct CDR3 sequences, 6% to 8.5% of them singletons. This receptor was identified in a woman aged 25-40 years with alopecia areata. Some clones in this sample may be carry-over from other donors' samples. The chain is built from TRBV7-9 and TRBJ1-5, with D possibly TRBD1 on 5 matching bases. The sample in question was whole blood, obtained in connection with sensitization to the hapten diphenylcyclopropenone (DPC). CDR3 coding DNA: TGTGCCAGCAGCTCGACACACGGCAGGGGCAATCAGCCCCAGCATTTT. Its translation is CASSSTHGRGNQPQHF.